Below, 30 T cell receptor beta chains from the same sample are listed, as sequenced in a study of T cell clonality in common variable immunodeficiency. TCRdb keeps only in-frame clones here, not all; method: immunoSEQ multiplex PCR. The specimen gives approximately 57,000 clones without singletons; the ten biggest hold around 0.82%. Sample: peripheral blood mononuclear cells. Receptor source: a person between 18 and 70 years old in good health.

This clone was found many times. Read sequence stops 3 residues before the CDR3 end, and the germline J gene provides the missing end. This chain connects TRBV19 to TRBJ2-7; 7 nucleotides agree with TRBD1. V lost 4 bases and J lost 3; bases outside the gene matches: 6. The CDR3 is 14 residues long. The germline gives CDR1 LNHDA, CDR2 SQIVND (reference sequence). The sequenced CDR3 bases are TGTGCCAGTAGTACTCGGGACAGATTCTACGAG. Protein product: CASSTRDRFYE. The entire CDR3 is CASSTRDRFYEQYF.

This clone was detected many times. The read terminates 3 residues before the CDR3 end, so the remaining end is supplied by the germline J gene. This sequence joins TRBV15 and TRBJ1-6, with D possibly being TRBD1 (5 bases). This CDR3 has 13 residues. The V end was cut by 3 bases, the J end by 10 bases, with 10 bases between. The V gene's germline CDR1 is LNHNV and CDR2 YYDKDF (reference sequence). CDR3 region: CATSSRANSPLHF. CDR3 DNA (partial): TGTGCCACCAGCAGCAGGGCTAACTCACCC.

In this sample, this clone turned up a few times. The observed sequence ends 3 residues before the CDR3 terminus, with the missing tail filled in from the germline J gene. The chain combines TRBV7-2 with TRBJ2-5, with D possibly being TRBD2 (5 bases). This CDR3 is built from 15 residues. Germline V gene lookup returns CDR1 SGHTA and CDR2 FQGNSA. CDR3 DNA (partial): TGTGCCAGCAGCTTAGGTCTGGCTAGCTTAGATACC. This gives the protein CASSLGLASLDT. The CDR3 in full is CASSLGLASLDTQYF.

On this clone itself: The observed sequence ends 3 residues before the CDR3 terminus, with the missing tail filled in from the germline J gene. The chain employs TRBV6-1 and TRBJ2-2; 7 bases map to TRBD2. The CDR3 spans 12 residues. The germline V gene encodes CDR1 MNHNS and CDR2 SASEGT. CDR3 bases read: TGTGCCAGCAGTGAAGTGGGGGGGAAG. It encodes CASSEVGGK. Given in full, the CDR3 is CASSEVGGKLFF.

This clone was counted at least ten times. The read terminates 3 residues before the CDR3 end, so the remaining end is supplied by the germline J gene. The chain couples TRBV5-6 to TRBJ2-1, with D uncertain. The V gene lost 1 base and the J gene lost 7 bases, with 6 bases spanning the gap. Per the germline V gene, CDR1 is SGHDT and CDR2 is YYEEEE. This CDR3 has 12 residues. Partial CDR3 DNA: TGTGCCAGCAGCTTGAGGTTGAATGAG. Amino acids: CASSLRLNE. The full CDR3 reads CASSLRLNEQFF.

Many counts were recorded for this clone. The DNA read from the CDR3 is TGTGCCAGCAGCTCTGGAGGAGGAGAGCGATCACCG. Translated, it gives CASSSGGGERSP. The whole CDR3 protein is CASSSGGGERSPLFF. The rearrangement uses TRBV5-5 and TRBJ2-2; tentative D call: TRBD2 (5 bases). Coverage ceases 3 residues before the CDR3 finishes, and the germline J gene fills in the end. Germline assignment: CDR1 SGHKS and CDR2 YYEKEE (reference sequence). The CDR3 runs 15 residues.

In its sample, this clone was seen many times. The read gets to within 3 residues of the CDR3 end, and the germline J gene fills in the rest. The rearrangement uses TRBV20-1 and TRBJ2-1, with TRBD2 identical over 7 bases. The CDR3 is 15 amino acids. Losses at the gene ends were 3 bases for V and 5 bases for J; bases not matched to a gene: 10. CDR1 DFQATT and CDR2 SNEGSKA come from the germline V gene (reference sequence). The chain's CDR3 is CSARNGLGGNNEQFF. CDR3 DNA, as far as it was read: TGCAGTGCTAGGAATGGACTAGGAGGAAACAATGAG.

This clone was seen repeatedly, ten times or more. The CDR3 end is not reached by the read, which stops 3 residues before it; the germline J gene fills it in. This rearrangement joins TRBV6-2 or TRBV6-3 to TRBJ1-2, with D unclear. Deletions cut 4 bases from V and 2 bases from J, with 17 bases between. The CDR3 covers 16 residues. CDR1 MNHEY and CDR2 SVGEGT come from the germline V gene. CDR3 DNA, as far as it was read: TGTGCCAGCAGTTCCCGTGATCCTAGCTCGAACTATGGC. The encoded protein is CASSSRDPSSNYG. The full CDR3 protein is CASSSRDPSSNYGYTF.

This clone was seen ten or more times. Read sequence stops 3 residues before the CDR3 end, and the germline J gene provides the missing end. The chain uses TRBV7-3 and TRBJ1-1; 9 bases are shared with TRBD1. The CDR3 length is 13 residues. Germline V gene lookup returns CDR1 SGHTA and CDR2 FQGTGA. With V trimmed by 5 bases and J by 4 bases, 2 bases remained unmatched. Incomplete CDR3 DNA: TGTGCCAGCAGCCTGGACAGGGGCACTGAA. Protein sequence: CASSLDRGTE. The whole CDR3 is CASSLDRGTEAFF.

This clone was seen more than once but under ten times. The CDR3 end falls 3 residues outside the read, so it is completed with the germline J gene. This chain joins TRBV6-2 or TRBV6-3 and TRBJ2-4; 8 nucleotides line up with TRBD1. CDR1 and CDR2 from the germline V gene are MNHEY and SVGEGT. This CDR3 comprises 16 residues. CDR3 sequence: CASSYSKGTGNYGQYF. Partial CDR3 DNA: TGTGCCAGCAGTTACTCGAAAGGGACAGGAAACTATGGT.

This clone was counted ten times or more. The CDR3 bases that were read are TGCGCCAGCAAACCGGGACAGGGGGCTCAGCCTGGAAACACC. As protein: CASKPGQGAQPGNT. The whole CDR3 sequence is CASKPGQGAQPGNTIYF. This chain joins TRBV5-1 and TRBJ1-3; 12 nucleotides agree with TRBD1. The read is 3 residues too short to cover the CDR3 end, so that end is filled in from the germline J gene. The length of the CDR3 is 17 residues. J was trimmed by 2 bases and V by 6 bases; bases with no gene match: 9. Germline lookup yields CDR1 SGHRS and CDR2 YFSETQ.

CDR3 residues: CASSLGLADHNDYTF. Partial CDR3 DNA: TGCGCCAGCAGCTTAGGGCTAGCGGACCACAATGAC. The gene calls are TRBV5-1 and TRBJ1-2, with D hard to call. The missing CDR3 end, 3 residues past where the read stops, is filled in from the germline J gene. This CDR3 region has 15 residues. The germline CDR1 and CDR2 sequences are SGHRS and YFSETQ.

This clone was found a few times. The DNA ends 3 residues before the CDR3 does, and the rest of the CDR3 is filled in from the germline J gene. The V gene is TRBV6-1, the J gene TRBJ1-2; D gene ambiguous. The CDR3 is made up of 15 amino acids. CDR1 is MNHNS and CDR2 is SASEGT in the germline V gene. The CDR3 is CASSEWREPYNDYTF. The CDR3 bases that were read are TGTGCCAGCAGTGAATGGCGGGAGCCCTACAATGAC.

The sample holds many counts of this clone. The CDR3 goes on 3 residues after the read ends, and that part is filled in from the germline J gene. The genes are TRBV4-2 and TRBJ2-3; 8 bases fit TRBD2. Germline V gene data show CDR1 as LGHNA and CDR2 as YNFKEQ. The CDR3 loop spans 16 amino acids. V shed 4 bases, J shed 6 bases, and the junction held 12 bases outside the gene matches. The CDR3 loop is CASSPSSPGLGDTQYF. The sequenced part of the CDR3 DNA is TGTGCCAGCAGCCCCTCGTCCCCGGGACTAGGGGATACG.

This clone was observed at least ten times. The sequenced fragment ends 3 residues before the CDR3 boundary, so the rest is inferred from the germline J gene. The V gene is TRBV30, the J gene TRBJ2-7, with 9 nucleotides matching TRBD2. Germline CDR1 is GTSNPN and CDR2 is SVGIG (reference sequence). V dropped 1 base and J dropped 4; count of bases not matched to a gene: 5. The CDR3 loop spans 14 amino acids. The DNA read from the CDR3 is TGTGCCTGGAGTGAAGGGCTAGCGGGATACGAG. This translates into CAWSEGLAGYE. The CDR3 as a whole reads CAWSEGLAGYEQYF.

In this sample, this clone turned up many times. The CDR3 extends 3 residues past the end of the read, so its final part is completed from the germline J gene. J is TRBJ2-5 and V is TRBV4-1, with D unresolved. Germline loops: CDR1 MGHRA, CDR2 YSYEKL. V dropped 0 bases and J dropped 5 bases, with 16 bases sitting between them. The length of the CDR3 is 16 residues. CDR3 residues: CASSQDEVAVGETQYF. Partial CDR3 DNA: TGCGCCAGCAGCCAAGATGAAGTAGCCGTTGGGGAGACC.

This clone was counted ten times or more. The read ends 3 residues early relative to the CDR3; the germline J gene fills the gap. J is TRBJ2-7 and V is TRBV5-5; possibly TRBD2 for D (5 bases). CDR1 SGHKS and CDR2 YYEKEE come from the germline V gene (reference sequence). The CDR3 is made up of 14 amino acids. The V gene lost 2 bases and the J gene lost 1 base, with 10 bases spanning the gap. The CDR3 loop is CASSFHTSSYEQYF. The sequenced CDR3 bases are TGTGCCAGCAGCTTCCATACTAGTTCCTACGAG.

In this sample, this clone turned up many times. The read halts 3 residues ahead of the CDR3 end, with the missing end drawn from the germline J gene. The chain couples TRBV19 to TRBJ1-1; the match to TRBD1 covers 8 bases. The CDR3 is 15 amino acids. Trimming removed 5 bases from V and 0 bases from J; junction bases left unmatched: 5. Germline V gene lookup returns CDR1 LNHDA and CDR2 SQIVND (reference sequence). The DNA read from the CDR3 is TGTGCCAGTAGTCGACAGGGGTTAATGAACACTGAA. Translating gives CASSRQGLMNTE. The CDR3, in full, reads CASSRQGLMNTEAFF.

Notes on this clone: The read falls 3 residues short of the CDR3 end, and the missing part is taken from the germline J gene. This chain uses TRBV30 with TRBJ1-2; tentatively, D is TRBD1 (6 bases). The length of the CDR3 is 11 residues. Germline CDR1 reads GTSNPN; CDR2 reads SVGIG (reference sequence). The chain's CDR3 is CAGRGGYDYTF. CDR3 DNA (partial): TGTGCCGGAAGGGGGGGATACGAC.

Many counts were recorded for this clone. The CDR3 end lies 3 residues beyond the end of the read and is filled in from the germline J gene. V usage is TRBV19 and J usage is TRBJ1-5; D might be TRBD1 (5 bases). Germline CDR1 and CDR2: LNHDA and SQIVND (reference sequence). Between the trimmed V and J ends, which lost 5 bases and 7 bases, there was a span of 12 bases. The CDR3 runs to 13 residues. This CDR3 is CASSQGEGQPQHF. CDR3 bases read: TGTGCCAGTAGTCAAGGGGAAGGGCAGCCC.

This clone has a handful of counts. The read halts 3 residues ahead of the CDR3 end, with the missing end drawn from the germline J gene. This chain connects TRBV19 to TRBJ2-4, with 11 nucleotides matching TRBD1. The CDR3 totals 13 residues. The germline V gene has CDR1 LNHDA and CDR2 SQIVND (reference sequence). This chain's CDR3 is CASWTGGDYGQYF. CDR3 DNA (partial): TGTGCCAGTTGGACAGGGGGCGACTATGGT.

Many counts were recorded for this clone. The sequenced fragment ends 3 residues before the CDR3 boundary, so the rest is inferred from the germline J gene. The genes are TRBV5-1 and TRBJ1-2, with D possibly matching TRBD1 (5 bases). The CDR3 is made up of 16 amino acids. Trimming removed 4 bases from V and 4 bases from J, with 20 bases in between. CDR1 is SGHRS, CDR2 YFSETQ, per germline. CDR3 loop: CASSPLGGTSGYGYTF. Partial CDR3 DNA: TGCGCCAGCAGCCCCTTGGGGGGAACGTCTGGCTATGGC.

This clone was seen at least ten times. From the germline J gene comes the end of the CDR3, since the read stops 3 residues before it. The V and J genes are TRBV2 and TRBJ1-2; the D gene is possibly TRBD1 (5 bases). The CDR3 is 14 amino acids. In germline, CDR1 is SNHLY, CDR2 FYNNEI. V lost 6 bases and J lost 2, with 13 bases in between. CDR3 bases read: TGTGCCAGCAGGGGAGACAGCGGGAACTATGGC. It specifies CASRGDSGNYG. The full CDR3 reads CASRGDSGNYGYTF.

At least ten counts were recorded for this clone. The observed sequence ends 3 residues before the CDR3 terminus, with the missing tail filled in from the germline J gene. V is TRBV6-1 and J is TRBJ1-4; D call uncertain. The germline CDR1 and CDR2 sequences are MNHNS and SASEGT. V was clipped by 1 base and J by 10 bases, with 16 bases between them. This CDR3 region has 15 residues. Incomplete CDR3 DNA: TGTGCCAGCAGTGAAGAGGCGGGGAGAGGTGCAAAA. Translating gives CASSEEAGRGAK. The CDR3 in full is CASSEEAGRGAKLFF.

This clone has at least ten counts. The CDR3 bases that were read are TGTGCCTGGAGCCGGGACAGACCTTATGGC. This sequence encodes CAWSRDRPYG. The CDR3, in full, reads CAWSRDRPYGYTF. This chain uses TRBV30 with TRBJ1-2, with 7 bases that match TRBD1. The sequenced fragment ends 3 residues before the CDR3 boundary, so the rest is inferred from the germline J gene. The ends lost 3 bases at V and 5 bases at J; junction bases unmatched: 6. The CDR3 covers 13 residues. Per the germline V gene, CDR1 is GTSNPN and CDR2 is SVGIG (reference sequence).

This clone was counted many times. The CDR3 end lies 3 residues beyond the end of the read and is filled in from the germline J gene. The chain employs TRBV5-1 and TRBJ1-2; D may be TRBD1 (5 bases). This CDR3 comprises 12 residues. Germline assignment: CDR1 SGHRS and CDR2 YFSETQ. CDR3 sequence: CASSLGRERYTF. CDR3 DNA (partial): TGCGCCAGCAGCTTGGGCAGGGAACGC.

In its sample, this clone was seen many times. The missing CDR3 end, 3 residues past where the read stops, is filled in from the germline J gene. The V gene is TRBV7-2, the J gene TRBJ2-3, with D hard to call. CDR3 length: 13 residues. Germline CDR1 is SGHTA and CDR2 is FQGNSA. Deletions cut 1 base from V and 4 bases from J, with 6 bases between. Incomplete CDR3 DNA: TGTGCCAGCAGCTTAGTCATTCCAGATACG. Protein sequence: CASSLVIPDT. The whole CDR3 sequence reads CASSLVIPDTQYF. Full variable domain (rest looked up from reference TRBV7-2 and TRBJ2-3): GAGVSQSPSNKVTEKGKDVELRCDPISGHTALYWYRQSLGQGLEFLIYFQGNSAPDKSGLPSDRFSAERTGGSVSTLTIQRTQQEDSAVYLCASSLVIPDTQYFGPGTRLTVL.

The DNA read from the CDR3 is TGTGCCAGCTCACTTGGACAGACAACTAATGAAAAG. This encodes CASSLGQTTNEK. The whole CDR3 region reads CASSLGQTTNEKLFF. The rearrangement uses TRBV18 and TRBJ2-2; a weak D match, TRBD1 (6 bases). Coverage ceases 3 residues before the CDR3 finishes, and the germline J gene fills in the end. CDR1 is KGHSH, CDR2 LQKENI, per germline. The CDR3 totals 15 residues.

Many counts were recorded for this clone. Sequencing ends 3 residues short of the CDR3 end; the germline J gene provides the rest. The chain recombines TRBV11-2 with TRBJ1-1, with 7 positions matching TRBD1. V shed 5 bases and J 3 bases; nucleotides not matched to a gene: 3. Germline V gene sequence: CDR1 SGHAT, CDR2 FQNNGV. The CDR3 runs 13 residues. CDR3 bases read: TGTGCCAGCAGCCCCGACAGGGACACTGAA. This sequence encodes CASSPDRDTE. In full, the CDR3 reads CASSPDRDTEAFF.

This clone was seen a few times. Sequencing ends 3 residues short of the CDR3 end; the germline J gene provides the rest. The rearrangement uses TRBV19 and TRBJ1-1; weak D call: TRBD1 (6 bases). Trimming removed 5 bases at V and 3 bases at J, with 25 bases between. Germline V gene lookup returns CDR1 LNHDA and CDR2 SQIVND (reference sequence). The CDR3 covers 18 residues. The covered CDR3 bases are TGTGCCAGTAGTCTCCTAAGGGGGTATGAACTGGGGGACACTGAA. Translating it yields CASSLLRGYELGDTE. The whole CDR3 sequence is CASSLLRGYELGDTEAFF. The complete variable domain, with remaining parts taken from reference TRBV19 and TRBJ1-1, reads DGGITQSPKYLFRKEGQNVTLSCEQNLNHDAMYWYRQDPGQGLRLIYYSQIVNDFQKGDIAEGYSVSREKKESFPLTVTSAQKNPTAFYLCASSLLRGYELGDTEAFFGQGTRLTVV.